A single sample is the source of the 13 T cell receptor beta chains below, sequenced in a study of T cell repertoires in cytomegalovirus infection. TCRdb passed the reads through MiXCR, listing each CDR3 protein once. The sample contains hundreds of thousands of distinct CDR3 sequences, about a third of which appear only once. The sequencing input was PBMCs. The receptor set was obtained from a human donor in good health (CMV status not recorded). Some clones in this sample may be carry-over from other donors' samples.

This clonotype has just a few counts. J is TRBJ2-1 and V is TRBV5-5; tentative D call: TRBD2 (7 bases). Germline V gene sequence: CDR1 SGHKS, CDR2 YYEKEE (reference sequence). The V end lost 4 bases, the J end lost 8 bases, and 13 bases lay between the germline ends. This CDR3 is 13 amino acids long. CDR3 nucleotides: TGTGCCAGCAGCGGAGGGGGGGCCGATGAGCAGTTCTTC. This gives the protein CASSGGGADEQFF.

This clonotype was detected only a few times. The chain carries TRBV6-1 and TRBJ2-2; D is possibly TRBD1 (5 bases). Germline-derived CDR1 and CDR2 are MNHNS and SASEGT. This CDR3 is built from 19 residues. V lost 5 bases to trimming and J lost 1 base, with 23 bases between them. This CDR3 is CASSPLLARVGLNTGELFF. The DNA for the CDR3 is TGTGCCAGCAGTCCCCTTCTGGCCAGGGTGGGCTTGAACACCGGGGAGCTGTTTTTT.

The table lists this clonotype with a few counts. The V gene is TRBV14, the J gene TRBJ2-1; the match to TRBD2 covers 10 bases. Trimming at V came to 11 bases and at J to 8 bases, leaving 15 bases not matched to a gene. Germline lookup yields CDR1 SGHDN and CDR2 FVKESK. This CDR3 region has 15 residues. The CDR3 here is CASREREGLVHEQFF. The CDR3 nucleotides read TGTGCCTCCAGGGAGCGGGAGGGCCTAGTTCATGAGCAGTTCTTC.

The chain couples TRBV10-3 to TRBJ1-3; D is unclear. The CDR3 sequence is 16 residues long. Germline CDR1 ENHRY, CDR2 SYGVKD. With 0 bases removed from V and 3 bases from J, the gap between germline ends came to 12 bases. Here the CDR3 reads CAISESTGLNGNTIYF. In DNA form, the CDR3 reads TGTGCCATCAGTGAGTCGACTGGGTTAAATGGAAACACCATATATTTT.

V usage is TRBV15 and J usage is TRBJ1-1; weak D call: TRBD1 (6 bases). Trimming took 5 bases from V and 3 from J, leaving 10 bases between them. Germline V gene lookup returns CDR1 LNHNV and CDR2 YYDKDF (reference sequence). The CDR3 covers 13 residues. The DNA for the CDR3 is TGTGCCACCAGCGACAGGCTGGACACTGAAGCTTTCTTT. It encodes CATSDRLDTEAFF.

CDR3 DNA sequence: TGTGCCAGCACAAAGGGTTCGAGGGGGGGGCAAAACAATCAGCCCCAGCATTTT. This translates into CASTKGSRGGQNNQPQHF. The rearrangement joins TRBV12-3 or TRBV12-4 to TRBJ1-5, with D perhaps matching TRBD1 (6 bases). V was shortened by 7 bases and J by 3 bases, with 25 bases between the two germline ends. The CDR3 sequence is 18 residues long.

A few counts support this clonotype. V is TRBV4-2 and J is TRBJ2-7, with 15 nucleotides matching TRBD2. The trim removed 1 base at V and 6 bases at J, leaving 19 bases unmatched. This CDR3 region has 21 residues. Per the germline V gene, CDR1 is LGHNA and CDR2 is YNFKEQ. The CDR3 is CASSQAPTWTSGRALIGEQYF. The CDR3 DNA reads TGTGCCAGCAGCCAAGCCCCCACCTGGACTAGCGGGAGGGCCTTGATTGGCGAGCAGTACTTC.

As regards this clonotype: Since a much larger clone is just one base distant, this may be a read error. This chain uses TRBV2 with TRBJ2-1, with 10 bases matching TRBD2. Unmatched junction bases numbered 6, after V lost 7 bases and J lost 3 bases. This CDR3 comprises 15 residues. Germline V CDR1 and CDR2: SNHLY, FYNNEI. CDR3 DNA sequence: TGTGCCAGCACCCAAGGGACTAGCGACTACAATGAGCAGTTCTTC. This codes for CASTQGTSDYNEQFF.

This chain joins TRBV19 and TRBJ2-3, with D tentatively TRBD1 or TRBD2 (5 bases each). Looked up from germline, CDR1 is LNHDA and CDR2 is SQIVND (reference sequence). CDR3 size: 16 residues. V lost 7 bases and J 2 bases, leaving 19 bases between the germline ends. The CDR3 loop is CASKRGLNGLTDTQYF. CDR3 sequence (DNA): TGTGCCAGTAAGAGGGGTTTAAACGGACTCACAGATACGCAGTATTTT. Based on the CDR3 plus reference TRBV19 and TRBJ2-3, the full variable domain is DGGITQSPKYLFRKEGQNVTLSCEQNLNHDAMYWYRQDPGQGLRLIYYSQIVNDFQKGDIAEGYSVSREKKESFPLTVTSAQKNPTAFYLCASKRGLNGLTDTQYFGPGTRLTVL.

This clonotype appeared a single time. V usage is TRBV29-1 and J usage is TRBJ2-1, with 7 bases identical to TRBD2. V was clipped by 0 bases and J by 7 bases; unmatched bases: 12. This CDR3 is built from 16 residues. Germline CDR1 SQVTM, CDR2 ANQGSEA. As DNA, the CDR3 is TGCAGCGTTGAAGATCCGGGACTACCTACCCAGAATGAGCAGTTCTTC. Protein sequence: CSVEDPGLPTQNEQFF.

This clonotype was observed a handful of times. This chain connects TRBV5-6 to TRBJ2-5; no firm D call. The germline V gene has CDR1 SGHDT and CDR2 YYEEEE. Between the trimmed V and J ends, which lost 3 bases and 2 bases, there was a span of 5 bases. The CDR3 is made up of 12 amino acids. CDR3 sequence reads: CASSSYQETQYF. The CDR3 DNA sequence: TGTGCCAGCAGCTCATATCAAGAGACCCAGTACTTC.

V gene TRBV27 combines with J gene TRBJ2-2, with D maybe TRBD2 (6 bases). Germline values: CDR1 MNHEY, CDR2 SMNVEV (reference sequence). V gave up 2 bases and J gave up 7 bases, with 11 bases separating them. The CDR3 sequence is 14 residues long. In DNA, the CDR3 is TGTGCCAGCAGTTTAAGTGGGGACTTCGGGGAGCTGTTTTTT. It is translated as CASSLSGDFGELFF.

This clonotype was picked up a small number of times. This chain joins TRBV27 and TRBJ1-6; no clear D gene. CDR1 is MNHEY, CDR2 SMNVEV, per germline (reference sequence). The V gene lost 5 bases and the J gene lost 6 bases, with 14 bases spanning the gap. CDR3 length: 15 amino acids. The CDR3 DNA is TGTGCCAGCAGTCCTATCCCCTTGGGTAATTCACCCCTCCACTTT. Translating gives CASSPIPLGNSPLHF.